The clone carrying this T cell receptor beta chain was picked up one time. The sample originates from a study of prognosis after radiotherapy for stage I lung cancer. From genomic DNA, two-round multiplex PCR was used to amplify TCR beta CDR3. Primers targeting each individual TRBV and TRBJ gene were applied in first-round PCR. TCRdb reprocessed the multiplex PCR reads via MiXCR and lists one record per CDR3 protein. The top ten clones hold 25% to 35% of a sample with 22,000 or so distinct CDR3 sequences, 43% of them seen once. The sample here was PBMCs, taken before or after stereotactic body radiation therapy (not recorded which). The clonotype was recovered from a donor at least 50 years old with non-small cell lung cancer.

The CDR3 nucleotides are TGCAGTGACCGATTGGATGTACTAGAGGGAGGGCCTTGGTACGAGCAGTACTTC. This codes for CSDRLDVLEGGPWYEQYF. The genes are TRBV20-1 and TRBJ2-7; TRBD2 matches 7 bases. Trimming took 7 bases from V and 4 from J; bases not matched to a gene: 25. Looked up from germline, CDR1 is DFQATT and CDR2 is SNEGSKA (reference sequence). The CDR3 runs to 18 residues.